Sequencing of this T cell receptor (beta chain) was carried out in a study of Ad26.COV2.S vaccination and SARS-CoV-2 variants. From germline, CDR1 is MRHNA and CDR2 SNTAGT. V shed 3 bases and J shed 6 bases, with 17 bases lying between them. There are 15 residues in the CDR3. This clone has only a few counts. Treatment reported: 15 to 20 received Ad26.COV2.S at low or high dose, single or two shots; 5 received placebo; per-sample allocation not given. The study sampled participants on day 63 after the first vaccine or placebo injection. The vaccine antigen was prefusion-stabilized Wuhan SARS-CoV-2 spike. Only in-frame clones appear in the TCRdb table, and some are missing; sequencing was by immunoSEQ multiplex PCR. The sample holds roughly 330,000 clones, almost 90% seen once.

The chain links TRBV6-4 to TRBJ1-2, with D perhaps matching TRBD1 (5 bases). This sequence originates from a person between 18 and 65 years old who received the Ad26.COV2.S COVID-19 vaccine or a placebo. This specimen was peripheral blood, taken in a trial of Ad26.COV2.S vaccine versus placebo. The CDR3 region is CASSESLGGINGYTF. CDR3 sequence (DNA): TGTGCCAGCAGTGAATCCTTGGGGGGAATTAATGGCTACACCTTC.